The 20 T cell receptor beta chains reported below all come from one sample, sequenced in a study of blood T cell repertoires in COVID-19. Assay: immunoSEQ multiplex PCR; the TCRdb copy retains only in-frame clones and omits some. The sample includes about 160,000 clones, approximately 79% seen only once; the top ten take 7%. Specimen: peripheral blood. These receptors all stem from a woman aged 40 to 50 with COVID-19, enrolled during active disease.

The V and J genes are TRBV18 and TRBJ2-1, with 9 positions matching TRBD2. The CDR3 extends over 16 amino acids. V shed 2 bases, J shed 4 bases, and the junction held 6 bases outside the gene matches. Germline lookup yields CDR1 KGHSH and CDR2 LQKENI. The CDR3 DNA reads TGTGCCAGCTCACCAAGGCAGCGGGGGGTATACAATGAGCAGTTCTTC. Amino acids: CASSPRQRGVYNEQFF. Looking up the rest from reference TRBV18 and TRBJ2-1 gives the full variable domain: NAGVMQNPRHLVRRRGQEARLRCSPMKGHSHVYWYRQLPEEGLKFMVYLQKENIIDESGMPKERFSAEFPKEGPSILRIQQVVRGDSAAYFCASSPRQRGVYNEQFFGPGTRLTVL.

V gene TRBV7-8 combines with J gene TRBJ1-2, with D possibly matching TRBD1 (5 bases). The CDR3 is 13 amino acids. Germline CDR1 SGHVS, CDR2 FQNEAQ. Trimming shortened V by 4 bases and J by 8 bases, and 14 bases separated the two germline ends. CDR3 coding DNA: TGTGCCAGCAGCTCCCGCGGGGGATTCGGCTACACCTTC. Protein product: CASSSRGGFGYTF.

This rearrangement joins TRBV7-2 to TRBJ2-7; 10 bases match TRBD2. Germline loops: CDR1 SGHTA, CDR2 FQGNSA. With V trimmed by 1 base and J by 9 bases, 15 bases remained unmatched. This CDR3 region has 17 residues. The CDR3 protein is CASSLGRQTSGQGVQYF. As DNA, the CDR3 is TGTGCCAGCAGCTTAGGGAGACAGACTAGCGGGCAGGGTGTGCAGTACTTC.

This rearrangement joins TRBV19 to TRBJ1-3, with 8 bases that match TRBD1. J was trimmed by 6 bases and V by 7 bases; bases with no gene match: 11. The germline V gene has CDR1 LNHDA and CDR2 SQIVND (reference sequence). The CDR3 has 15 residues. CDR3 residues: CASIPPGTGLNTIYF. CDR3 bases: TGTGCCAGTATCCCACCCGGGACAGGACTAAACACCATATATTTT.

The chain links TRBV7-8 to TRBJ2-2; a possible D gene is TRBD1 (6 bases). Trimming stripped 6 bases from V and 4 bases from J, with 15 bases between. Germline V lookup: CDR1 SGHVS, CDR2 FQNEAQ. The CDR3 runs 15 residues. This CDR3 is CASRTGTQGTGELFF. The CDR3, as DNA: TGTGCCAGCAGGACCGGGACACAGGGCACCGGGGAGCTGTTTTTT.

The chain links TRBV18 to TRBJ2-7, with TRBD1 as a possible D gene (6 bases). V lost 5 bases, J lost 7 bases, and 15 bases lay in between. In germline, CDR1 is KGHSH, CDR2 LQKENI. The length of the CDR3 is 13 residues. In DNA, the CDR3 is TGTGCCAGCTCATCGCTTGAGAGGGGGGAGCAGTACGTC. This sequence encodes CASSSLERGEQYV.

The CDR3 loop is CASQAGNSPLHF. In DNA form, the CDR3 reads TGTGCCAGCCAAGCGGGGAATTCACCCCTCCACTTT. The V call is TRBV18, the J call TRBJ1-6; D ambiguous. Germline lookup yields CDR1 KGHSH and CDR2 LQKENI. The CDR3 has 12 amino acids. Trimming pared 8 bases from V and 7 bases from J, leaving 9 bases between.

The chain is built from TRBV19 and TRBJ2-4, with D unresolved. The CDR3 sequence is 16 residues long. With 3 bases removed from V and 0 bases from J, the gap between germline ends came to 12 bases. The germline V gene encodes CDR1 LNHDA and CDR2 SQIVND (reference sequence). CDR3 DNA: TGTGCCAGTAGTATGGAGTCGGTTTCAGCCAAAAACATTCAGTACTTC. The encoded protein is CASSMESVSAKNIQYF.

The chain carries TRBV5-4 and TRBJ1-6; 7 bases match TRBD1. J lost 9 bases, V lost 3 bases, and 6 bases had no gene match. Germline loops: CDR1 SGHNT, CDR2 YYREEE (reference sequence). CDR3 length: 14 residues. CDR3 protein: CASSSRGLGSPLHF. DNA for the CDR3: TGTGCCAGCAGCTCAAGGGGGCTCGGTTCACCCCTCCACTTT.

Points on this clone: The same CDR3 also results from other DNA sequences found in this sample. The chain joins TRBV6-2 or TRBV6-3 to TRBJ2-2; maybe TRBD2 (7 bases). The CDR3 extends over 14 amino acids. The germline CDR1 and CDR2 sequences are MNHEY and SVGEGT. Trimming took off 2 bases at V and 5 bases at J, with 9 bases between the two ends. CDR3 region: CASSYGGATGELFF. The CDR3 DNA reads TGTGCCAGCAGTTACGGGGGGGCAACCGGGGAGCTGTTTTTT.

This rearrangement joins TRBV18 to TRBJ2-7; TRBD1 agrees at 7 bases. CDR3 size: 13 residues. Per the germline V gene, CDR1 is KGHSH and CDR2 is LQKENI. The ends lost 6 bases at V and 1 base at J; junction bases unmatched: 3. CDR3 DNA: TGTGCCAGCTCCGACAGGGAATCCTACGAGCAGTACGTC. Amino acids: CASSDRESYEQYV.

This chain uses TRBV6-6 with TRBJ2-5; D might be TRBD1 (5 bases). Germline lookup yields CDR1 MNHNY and CDR2 SVGAGI (reference sequence). CDR3 length: 12 amino acids. Trimming left V 2 bases short and J 5 bases short, with 6 bases between. The CDR3 here is CASSYNRETQYF. In nucleotides, the CDR3 is TGTGCCAGCAGTTACAACAGGGAGACCCAGTACTTC.

The chain uses TRBV19 and TRBJ1-1, with D maybe TRBD1 (6 bases). The ends were cut back, 6 bases at V and 4 bases at J, with 15 bases in the middle. The CDR3 spans 14 residues. The germline V gene has CDR1 LNHDA and CDR2 SQIVND (reference sequence). The chain's CDR3 is CASRRTAPSTEAFF. CDR3 DNA: TGTGCCAGTAGGAGGACAGCGCCCAGCACTGAAGCTTTCTTT.

The gene calls are TRBV5-4 and TRBJ2-1; TRBD2 agrees at 9 bases. The V gene's germline CDR1 is SGHNT and CDR2 YYREEE (reference sequence). This CDR3 contains 17 residues. The junction had 6 bases not matched to a gene; V was cut back by 2 bases and J by 0 bases. The CDR3 coding sequence is TGTGCCAGCAGCTTACTCCTAGCGGGGAGCTCCTACAATGAGCAGTTCTTC. This encodes CASSLLLAGSSYNEQFF.

The chain uses TRBV7-9 and TRBJ2-5, with D unclear. The CDR3 is made up of 14 amino acids. V was trimmed by 1 base and J by 2 bases, leaving 8 bases between them. Germline lookup yields CDR1 SEHNR and CDR2 FQNEAQ (reference sequence). The CDR3 region has the DNA TGTGCCAGCAGCTTAGTACAGTTACAAGAGACCCAGTACTTC. Translation gives CASSLVQLQETQYF. Full variable domain (outside the CDR3, taken from reference TRBV7-9 and TRBJ2-5): DTGVSQNPRHKITKRGQNVTFRCDPISEHNRLYWYRQTLGQGPEFLTYFQNEAQLEKSRLLSDRFSAERPKGSFSTLEIQRTEQGDSAMYLCASSLVQLQETQYFGPGTRLLVL.

The gene calls are TRBV7-9 and TRBJ1-2, with TRBD1 matching 7 bases. CDR1 and CDR2 (germline): SEHNR, FQNEAQ (reference sequence). This CDR3 comprises 14 residues. Trimming removed 5 bases from V and 5 bases from J; junction bases left unmatched: 8. CDR3 region: CASSDYGTEYGYTF. CDR3 nucleotides: TGTGCCAGCAGCGACTACGGGACAGAATATGGCTACACCTTC.

The chain uses TRBV15 and TRBJ2-5; D is perhaps TRBD1 (6 bases). Looked up from germline, CDR1 is LNHNV and CDR2 is YYDKDF (reference sequence). Between the trimmed V and J ends, which lost 4 bases and 5 bases, there was a span of 17 bases. The CDR3 extends over 15 amino acids. The CDR3 sequence: CATSTQRGSVETQYF. As DNA, the CDR3 is TGTGCCACCAGCACGCAGAGGGGGAGTGTGGAGACCCAGTACTTC.

The chain couples TRBV27 to TRBJ1-4, with 9 bases lining up with TRBD1. CDR3 size: 13 residues. Germline-derived CDR1 and CDR2 are MNHEY and SMNVEV (reference sequence). V trimming: 4 bases; J trimming: 7 bases; junction bases outside the gene matches: 1. CDR3 protein: CASSWTGAEKLFF. In DNA, the CDR3 is TGTGCCAGCAGTTGGACAGGGGCTGAAAAACTGTTTTTT. Based on the CDR3 plus reference TRBV27 and TRBJ1-4, the full variable domain is EAQVTQNPRYLITVTGKKLTVTCSQNMNHEYMSWYRQDPGLGLRQIYYSMNVEVTDKGDVPEGYKVSRKEKRNFPLILESPSPNQTSLYFCASSWTGAEKLFFGSGTQLSVL.

The J gene is TRBJ2-4, the V gene TRBV7-8; 9 bases are shared with TRBD2. The germline V gene encodes CDR1 SGHVS and CDR2 FQNEAQ. V lost 2 bases and J lost 0; bases outside the gene matches: 5. This CDR3 spans 17 amino acids. The CDR3 sequence: CASSLQGGRGAKNIQYF. For the CDR3, the DNA is TGTGCCAGCAGCTTACAAGGCGGGAGGGGAGCCAAAAACATTCAGTACTTC.

This sequence joins TRBV7-6 and TRBJ2-3, with 9 bases lining up with TRBD2. CDR1 and CDR2 (germline): SGHVS, FNYEAQ. With 0 bases clipped from V and 11 bases from J, the junction kept 12 bases outside the gene matches. The CDR3 runs to 16 residues. The CDR3 DNA sequence: TGTGCCAGCAGCTTAGCAGGCGGGGGGGCCTTTGCTAAGCAGTATTTT. Amino acids: CASSLAGGGAFAKQYF.